The source of this T cell receptor (beta chain) is a study of early T cells in non-severe SARS-CoV-2 infection. Study-wide context: The input, bulk RNA from unsorted whole blood, was sequenced, and chains were unpaired.

This clonotype has just a few counts. What it binds is not known. The CDR3 spans 14 residues. Germline CDR1 SGHAT, CDR2 FQDESV (reference sequence). Trimming cost V 1 base and J 5 bases, with 10 bases left between them. Regarding the study as a whole: The study's VDJdb matching favored anti-spike CD8 responses and missed private and CD4 specificities.

Tagging with unique molecular identifiers was applied to individual cDNA molecules. TCRdb re-derived calls from the 5' RACE reads in MiXCR, one entry per CDR3 protein. Of 100,000 to 150,000 distinct CDR3 sequences listed, 15% are singletons. Sequencing used whole blood. The clonotype originates from an adult who was a healthcare worker with PCR-confirmed SARS-CoV-2 infection or an uninfected control (not recorded which). This rearrangement joins TRBV11-1 to TRBJ2-3; tentatively, D is TRBD1 (6 bases). The CDR3 nucleotides are TGTGCCAGCAGCTTAGTACAGGGCAAAGATACGCAGTATTTT. It codes for CASSLVQGKDTQYF.